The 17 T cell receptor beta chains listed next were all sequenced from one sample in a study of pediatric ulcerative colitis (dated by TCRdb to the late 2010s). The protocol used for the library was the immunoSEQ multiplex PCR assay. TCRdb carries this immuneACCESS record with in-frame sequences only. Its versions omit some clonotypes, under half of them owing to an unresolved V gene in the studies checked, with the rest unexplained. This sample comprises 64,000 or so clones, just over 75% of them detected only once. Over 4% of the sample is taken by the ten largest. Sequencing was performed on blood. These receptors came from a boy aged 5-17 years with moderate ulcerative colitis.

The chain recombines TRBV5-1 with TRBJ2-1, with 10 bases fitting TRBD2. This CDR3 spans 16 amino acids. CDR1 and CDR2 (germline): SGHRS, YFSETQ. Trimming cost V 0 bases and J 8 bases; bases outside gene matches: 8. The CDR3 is CASSLGSSSGSYEQFF. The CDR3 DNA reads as TGCGCCAGCAGCTTGGGGTCCTCTAGCGGGAGCTATGAGCAGTTCTTC.

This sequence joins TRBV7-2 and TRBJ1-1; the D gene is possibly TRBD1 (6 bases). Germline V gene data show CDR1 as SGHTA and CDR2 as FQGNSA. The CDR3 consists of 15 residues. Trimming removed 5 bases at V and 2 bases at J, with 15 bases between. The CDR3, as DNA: TGTGCCAGCAGCCCAGGGGTGGGGTACAACACTGAAGCTTTCTTT. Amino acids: CASSPGVGYNTEAFF.

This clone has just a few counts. The CDR3 protein is CASGPSGVNTEAFF. Here the CDR3 DNA reads TGTGCTAGTGGTCCCTCAGGGGTGAACACTGAAGCTTTCTTT. The V gene is TRBV12-5, the J gene TRBJ1-1; D possibly corresponds to TRBD1 (6 bases). Germline V lookup: CDR1 LGHNT, CDR2 FRNRAP. This CDR3 is built from 14 residues. Deletions cut 5 bases from V and 0 bases from J, with 10 bases between.

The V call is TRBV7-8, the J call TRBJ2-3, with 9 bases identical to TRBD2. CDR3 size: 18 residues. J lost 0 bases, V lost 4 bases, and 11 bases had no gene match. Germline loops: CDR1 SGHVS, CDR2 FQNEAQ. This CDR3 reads CASSSTPKREVSTDTQYF. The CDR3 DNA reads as TGTGCCAGCAGCTCAACGCCTAAGCGGGAGGTTAGCACAGATACGCAGTATTTT.

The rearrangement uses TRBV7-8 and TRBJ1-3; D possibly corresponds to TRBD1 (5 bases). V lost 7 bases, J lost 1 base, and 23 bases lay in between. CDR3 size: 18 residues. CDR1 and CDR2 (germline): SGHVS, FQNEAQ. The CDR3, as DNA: TGTGCCAGCACCCTTAGGGAGGGGAGCTGGGCATCTGGAAACACCATATATTTT. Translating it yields CASTLREGSWASGNTIYF. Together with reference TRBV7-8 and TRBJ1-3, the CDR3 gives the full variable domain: GAGVSQSPRYKVAKRGQDVALRCDPISGHVSLFWYQQALGQGPEFLTYFQNEAQLDKSGLPSDRFFAERPEGSVSTLKIQRTQQEDSAVYLCASTLREGSWASGNTIYFGEGSWLTVV.

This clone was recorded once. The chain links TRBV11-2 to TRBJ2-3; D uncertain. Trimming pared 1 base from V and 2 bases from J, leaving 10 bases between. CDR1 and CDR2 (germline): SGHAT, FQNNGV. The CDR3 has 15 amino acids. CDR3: CASSLGGSFTDTQYF. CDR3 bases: TGTGCCAGCAGCTTAGGTGGCTCTTTCACAGATACGCAGTATTTT.

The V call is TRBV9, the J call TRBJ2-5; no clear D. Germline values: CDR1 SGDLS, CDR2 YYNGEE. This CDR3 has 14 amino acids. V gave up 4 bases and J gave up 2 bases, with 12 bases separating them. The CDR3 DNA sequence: TGTGCCAGCAGCCTAGGGAACGTTCAAGAGACCCAGTACTTC. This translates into CASSLGNVQETQYF.

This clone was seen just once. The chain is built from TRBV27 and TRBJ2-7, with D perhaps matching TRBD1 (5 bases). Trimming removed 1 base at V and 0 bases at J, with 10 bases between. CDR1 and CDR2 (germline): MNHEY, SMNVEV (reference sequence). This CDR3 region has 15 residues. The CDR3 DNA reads TGTGCCAGCAGTTTATATGGGGCGAGCTCCTACGAGCAGTACTTC. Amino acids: CASSLYGASSYEQYF.

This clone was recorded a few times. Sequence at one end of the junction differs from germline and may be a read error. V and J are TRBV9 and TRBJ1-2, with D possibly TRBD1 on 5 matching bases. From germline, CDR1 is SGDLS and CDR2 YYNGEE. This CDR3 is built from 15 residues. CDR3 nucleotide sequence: TGTGCCAGCAGCGTAGCTGGGACCTCTAAATATGGCTACACCTTC. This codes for CASSVAGTSKYGYTF.

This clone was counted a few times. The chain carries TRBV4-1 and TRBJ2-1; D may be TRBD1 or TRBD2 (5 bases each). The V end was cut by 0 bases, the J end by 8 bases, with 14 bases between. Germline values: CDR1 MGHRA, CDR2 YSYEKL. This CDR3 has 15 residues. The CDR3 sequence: CASSQDGTSGDEQFF. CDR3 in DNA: TGCGCCAGCAGCCAAGACGGGACCTCAGGCGATGAGCAGTTCTTC.

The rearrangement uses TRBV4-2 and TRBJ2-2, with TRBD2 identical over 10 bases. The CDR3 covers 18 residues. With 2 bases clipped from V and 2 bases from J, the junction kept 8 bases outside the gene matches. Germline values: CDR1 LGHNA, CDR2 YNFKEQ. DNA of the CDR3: TGTGCCAGCAGCCAAAGCCCGGGACTAGCGCAAAACACCGGGGAGCTGTTTTTT. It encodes CASSQSPGLAQNTGELFF.

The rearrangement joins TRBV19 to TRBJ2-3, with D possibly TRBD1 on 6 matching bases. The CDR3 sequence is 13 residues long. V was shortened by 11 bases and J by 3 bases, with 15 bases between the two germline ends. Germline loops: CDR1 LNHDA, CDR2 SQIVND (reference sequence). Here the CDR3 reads CAGSSGETDTQYF. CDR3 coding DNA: TGTGCCGGATCTTCAGGGGAGACAGATACGCAGTATTTT.

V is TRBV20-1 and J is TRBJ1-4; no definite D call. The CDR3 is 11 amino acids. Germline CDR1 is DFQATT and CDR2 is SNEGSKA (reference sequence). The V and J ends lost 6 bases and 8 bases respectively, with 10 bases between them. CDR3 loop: CSASSGEKLFF. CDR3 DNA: TGCAGTGCGTCCTCCGGGGAAAAACTGTTTTTT.

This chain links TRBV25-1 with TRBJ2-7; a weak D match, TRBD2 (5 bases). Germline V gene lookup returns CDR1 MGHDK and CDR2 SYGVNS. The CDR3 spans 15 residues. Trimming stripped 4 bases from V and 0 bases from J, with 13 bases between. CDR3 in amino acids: CASSAGNRGSYEQYF. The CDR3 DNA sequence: TGTGCCAGCAGTGCCGGGAATAGAGGCTCCTACGAGCAGTACTTC.

CDR3 sequence (DNA): TGTGCCAGCAGGGACAGATACTATGGCTACACCTTC. Translation: CASRDRYYGYTF. The rearrangement joins TRBV5-4 to TRBJ1-2; possibly TRBD1 for D (6 bases). The CDR3 sequence is 12 residues long. Trimming removed 5 bases from V and 3 bases from J, with 8 bases in between. Germline CDR1 reads SGHNT; CDR2 reads YYREEE (reference sequence).

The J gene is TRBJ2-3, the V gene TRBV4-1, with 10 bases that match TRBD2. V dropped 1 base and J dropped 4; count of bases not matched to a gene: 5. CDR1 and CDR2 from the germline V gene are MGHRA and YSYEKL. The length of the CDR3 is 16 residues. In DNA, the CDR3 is TGCGCCAGCAGCCAAGTATTAGCGGGGGGCGCAGATACGCAGTATTTT. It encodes CASSQVLAGGADTQYF.

The CDR3 DNA follows: TGTGCCAGCAGCCAAGACGTCGGACAGGTCTACAATGAGCAGTTCTTC. Amino acids: CASSQDVGQVYNEQFF. The rearrangement links TRBV14 to TRBJ2-1; TRBD1 matches at 7 bases. Germline lookup yields CDR1 SGHDN and CDR2 FVKESK. This CDR3 spans 16 amino acids. V shed 0 bases, J shed 3 bases, and the junction held 5 bases outside the gene matches.